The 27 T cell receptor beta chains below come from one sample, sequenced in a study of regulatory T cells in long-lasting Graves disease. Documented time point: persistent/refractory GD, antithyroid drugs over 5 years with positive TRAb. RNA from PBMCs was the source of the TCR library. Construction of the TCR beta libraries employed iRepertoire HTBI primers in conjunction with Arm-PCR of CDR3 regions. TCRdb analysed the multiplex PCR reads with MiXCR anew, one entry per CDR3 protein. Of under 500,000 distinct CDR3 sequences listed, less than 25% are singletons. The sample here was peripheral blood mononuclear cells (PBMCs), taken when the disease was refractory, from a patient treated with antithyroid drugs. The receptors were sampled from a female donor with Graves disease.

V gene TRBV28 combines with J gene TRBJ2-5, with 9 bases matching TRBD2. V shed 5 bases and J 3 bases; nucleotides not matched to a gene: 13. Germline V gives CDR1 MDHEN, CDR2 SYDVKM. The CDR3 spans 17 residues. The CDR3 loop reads CASSEESSGIFEETQYF. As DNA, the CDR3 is TGTGCCAGCAGTGAGGAGTCTAGCGGGATTTTCGAAGAGACCCAGTACTTC.

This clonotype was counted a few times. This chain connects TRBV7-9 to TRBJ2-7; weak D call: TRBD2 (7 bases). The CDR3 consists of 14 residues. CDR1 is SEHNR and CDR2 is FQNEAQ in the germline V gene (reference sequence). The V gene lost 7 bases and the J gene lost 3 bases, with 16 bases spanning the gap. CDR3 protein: CASTGASGIYEQYF. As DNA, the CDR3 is TGTGCCAGCACGGGGGCTAGCGGAATCTACGAGCAGTACTTC.

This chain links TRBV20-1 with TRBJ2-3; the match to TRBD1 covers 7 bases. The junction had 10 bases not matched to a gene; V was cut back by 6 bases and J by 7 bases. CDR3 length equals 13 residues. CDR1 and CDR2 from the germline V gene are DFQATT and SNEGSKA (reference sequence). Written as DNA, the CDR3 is TGCAGTGCGAGCCCGACGACAGGGAATACGCAGTATTTT. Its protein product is CSASPTTGNTQYF.

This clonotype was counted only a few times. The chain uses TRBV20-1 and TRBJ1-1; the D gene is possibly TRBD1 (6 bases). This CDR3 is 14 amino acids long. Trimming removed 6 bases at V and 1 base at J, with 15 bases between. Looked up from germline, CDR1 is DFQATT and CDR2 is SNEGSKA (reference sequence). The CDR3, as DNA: TGCAGTGCAAGCCGCCCGGACAGGAACACTGAAGCTTTCTTT. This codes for CSASRPDRNTEAFF.

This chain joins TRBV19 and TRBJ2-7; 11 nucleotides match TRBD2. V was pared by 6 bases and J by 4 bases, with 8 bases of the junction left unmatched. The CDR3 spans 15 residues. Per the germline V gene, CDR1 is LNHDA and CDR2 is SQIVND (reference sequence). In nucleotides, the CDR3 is TGTGCCAGTAGCCCTACTAGCGGGAGATTATACGAGCAGTACTTC. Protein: CASSPTSGRLYEQYF.

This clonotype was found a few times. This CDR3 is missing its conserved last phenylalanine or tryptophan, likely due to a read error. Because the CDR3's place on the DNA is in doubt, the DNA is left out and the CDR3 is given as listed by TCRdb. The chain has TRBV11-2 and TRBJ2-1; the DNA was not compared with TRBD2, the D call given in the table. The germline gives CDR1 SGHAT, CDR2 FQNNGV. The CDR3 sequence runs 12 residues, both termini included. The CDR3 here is CASSPRTSGIEV.

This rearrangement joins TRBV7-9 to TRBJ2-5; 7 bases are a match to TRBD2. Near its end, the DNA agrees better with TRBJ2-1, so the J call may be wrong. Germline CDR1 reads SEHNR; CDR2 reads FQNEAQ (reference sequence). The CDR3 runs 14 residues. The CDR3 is CASSLGGRSDEQFF. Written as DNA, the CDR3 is TGTGCCAGCAGCTTAGGCGGGAGAAGCGATGAGCAGTTCTTC.

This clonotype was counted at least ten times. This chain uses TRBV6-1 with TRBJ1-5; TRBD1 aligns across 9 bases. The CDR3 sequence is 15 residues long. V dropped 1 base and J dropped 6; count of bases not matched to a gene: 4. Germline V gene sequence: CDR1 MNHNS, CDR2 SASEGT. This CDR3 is CASSEGGTGFQPQHF. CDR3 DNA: TGTGCCAGCAGTGAAGGAGGGACAGGGTTTCAGCCCCAGCATTTT.

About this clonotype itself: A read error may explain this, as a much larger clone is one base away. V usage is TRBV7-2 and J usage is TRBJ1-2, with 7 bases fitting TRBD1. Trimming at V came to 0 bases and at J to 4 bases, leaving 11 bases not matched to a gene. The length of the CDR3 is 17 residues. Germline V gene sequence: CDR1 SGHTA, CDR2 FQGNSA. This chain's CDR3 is CASSLALGRGQSYGYTF. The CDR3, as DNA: TGTGCCAGCAGCTTAGCTTTGGGTAGGGGACAGAGCTATGGCTACACCTTC. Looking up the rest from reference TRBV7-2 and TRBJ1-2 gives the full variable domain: GAGVSQSPSNKVTEKGKDVELRCDPISGHTALYWYRQSLGQGLEFLIYFQGNSAPDKSGLPSDRFSAERTGGSVSTLTIQRTQQEDSAVYLCASSLALGRGQSYGYTFGSGTRLTVV.

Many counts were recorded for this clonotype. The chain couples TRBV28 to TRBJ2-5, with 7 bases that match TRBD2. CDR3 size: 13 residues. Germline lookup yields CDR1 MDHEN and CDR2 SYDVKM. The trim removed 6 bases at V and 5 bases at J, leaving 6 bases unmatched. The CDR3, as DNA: TGTGCCAGCAGGGATGGGGGGGGGGAGACCCAGTACTTC. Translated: CASRDGGGETQYF.

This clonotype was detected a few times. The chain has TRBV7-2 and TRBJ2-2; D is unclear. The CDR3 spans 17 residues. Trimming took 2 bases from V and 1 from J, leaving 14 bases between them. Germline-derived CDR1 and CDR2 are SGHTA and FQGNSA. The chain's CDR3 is CASSLSPATLNTGELFF. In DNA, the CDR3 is TGTGCCAGCAGCTTAAGTCCAGCGACACTGAACACCGGGGAGCTGTTTTTT.

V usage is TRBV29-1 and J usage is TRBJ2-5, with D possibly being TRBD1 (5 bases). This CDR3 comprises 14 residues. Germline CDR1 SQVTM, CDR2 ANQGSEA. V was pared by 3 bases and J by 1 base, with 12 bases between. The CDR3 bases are TGCAGCGTTGACCCGGGTGGGGCCCAAGAGACCCAGTACTTC. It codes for CSVDPGGAQETQYF. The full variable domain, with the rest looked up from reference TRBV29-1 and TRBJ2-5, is SAVISQKPSRDICQRGTSLTIQCQVDSQVTMMFWYRQQPGQSLTLIATANQGSEATYESGFVIDKFPISRPNLTFSTLTVSNMSPEDSSIYLCSVDPGGAQETQYFGPGTRLLVL.

The CDR3 bases are TGTGCCAGCAGCCCAGGGAGGTCTGACAGGGGGATTTACAATGAGCAGTTCTTC. This codes for CASSPGRSDRGIYNEQFF. The V and J genes are TRBV7-2 and TRBJ2-1, with 9 bases aligning to TRBD1. CDR1 and CDR2 from the germline V gene are SGHTA and FQGNSA. This CDR3 spans 18 amino acids. The ends lost 5 bases at V and 4 bases at J; junction bases unmatched: 15.

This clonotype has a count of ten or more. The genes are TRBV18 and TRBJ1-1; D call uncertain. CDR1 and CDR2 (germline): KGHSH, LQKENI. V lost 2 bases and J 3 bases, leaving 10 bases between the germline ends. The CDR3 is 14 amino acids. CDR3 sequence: CASSPNPGDTEAFF. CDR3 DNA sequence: TGTGCCAGCTCACCAAACCCCGGAGACACTGAAGCTTTCTTT.

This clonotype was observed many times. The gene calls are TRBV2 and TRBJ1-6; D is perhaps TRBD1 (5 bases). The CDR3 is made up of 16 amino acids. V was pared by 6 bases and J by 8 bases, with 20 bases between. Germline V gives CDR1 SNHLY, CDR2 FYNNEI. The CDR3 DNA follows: TGTGCCAGCAGCGCAGGGACGCTCACCGCGGATTCACCCCTCCACTTT. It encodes CASSAGTLTADSPLHF.

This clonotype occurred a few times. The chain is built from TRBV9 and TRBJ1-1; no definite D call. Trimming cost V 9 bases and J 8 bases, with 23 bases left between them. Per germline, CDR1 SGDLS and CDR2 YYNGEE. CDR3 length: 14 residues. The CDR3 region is CATRTQRETGEAFF. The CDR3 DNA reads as TGTGCCACCCGAACTCAAAGGGAAACCGGAGAAGCTTTCTTT.

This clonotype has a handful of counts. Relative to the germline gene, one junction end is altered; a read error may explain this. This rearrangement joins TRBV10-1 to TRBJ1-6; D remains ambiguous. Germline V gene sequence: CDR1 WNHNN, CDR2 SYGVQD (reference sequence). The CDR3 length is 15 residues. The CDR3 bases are TGCGCCACCAGTCCGGTTATGAAAGGGTTGTCACCCCTCCACTTT. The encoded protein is CATSPVMKGLSPLHF.

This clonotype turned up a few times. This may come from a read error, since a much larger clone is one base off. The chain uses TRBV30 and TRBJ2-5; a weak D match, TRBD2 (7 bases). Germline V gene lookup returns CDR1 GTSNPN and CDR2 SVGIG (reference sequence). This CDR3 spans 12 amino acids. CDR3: CAWGVGGGGMYF. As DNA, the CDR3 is TGTGCCTGGGGTGTAGGAGGGGGGGGGATGTACTTC.

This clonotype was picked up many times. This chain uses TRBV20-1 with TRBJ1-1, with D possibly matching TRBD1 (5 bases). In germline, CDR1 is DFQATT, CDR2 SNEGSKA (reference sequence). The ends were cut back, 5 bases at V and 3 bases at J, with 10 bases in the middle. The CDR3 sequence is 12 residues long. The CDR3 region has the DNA TGCAGTGCTCTCAGGGACCACACTGAAGCTTTCTTT. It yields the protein CSALRDHTEAFF.

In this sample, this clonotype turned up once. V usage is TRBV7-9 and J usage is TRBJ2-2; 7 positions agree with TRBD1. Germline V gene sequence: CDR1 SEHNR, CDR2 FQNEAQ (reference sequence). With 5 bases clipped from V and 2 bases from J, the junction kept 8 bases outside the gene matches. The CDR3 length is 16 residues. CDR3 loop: CASSTFGTVNTGELFF. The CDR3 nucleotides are TGTGCCAGCAGCACCTTTGGGACAGTAAACACCGGGGAGCTGTTTTTT.

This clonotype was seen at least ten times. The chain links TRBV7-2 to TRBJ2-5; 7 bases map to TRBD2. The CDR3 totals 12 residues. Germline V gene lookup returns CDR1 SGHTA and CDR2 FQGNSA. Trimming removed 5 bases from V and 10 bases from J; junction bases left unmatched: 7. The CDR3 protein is CASSRGLGDQYF. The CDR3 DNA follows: TGTGCCAGCAGCCGCGGACTAGGGGACCAGTACTTC.

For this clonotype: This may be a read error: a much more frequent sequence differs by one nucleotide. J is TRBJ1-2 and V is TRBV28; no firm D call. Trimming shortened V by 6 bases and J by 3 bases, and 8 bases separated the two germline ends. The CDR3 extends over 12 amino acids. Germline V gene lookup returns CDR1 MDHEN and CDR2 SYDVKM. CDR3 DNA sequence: TGTGCCAGCAGAGGCCCCCACTATGGCTACACCTTC. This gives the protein CASRGPHYGYTF.

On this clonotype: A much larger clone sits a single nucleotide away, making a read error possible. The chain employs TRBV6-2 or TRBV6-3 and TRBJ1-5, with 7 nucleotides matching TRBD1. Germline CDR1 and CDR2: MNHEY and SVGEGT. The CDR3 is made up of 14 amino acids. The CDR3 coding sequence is TGTGCCAGCGGTTACGGGACAGGCAATCAGCCCCAGCATTTT. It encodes CASGYGTGNQPQHF.

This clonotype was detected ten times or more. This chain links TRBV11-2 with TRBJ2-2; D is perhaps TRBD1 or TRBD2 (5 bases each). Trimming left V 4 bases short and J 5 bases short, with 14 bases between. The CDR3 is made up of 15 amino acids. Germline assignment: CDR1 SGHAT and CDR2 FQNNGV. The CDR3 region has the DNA TGTGCCAGCAGCTCGGGACCGGTTTCGACCGGGGAGCTGTTTTTT. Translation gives CASSSGPVSTGELFF.

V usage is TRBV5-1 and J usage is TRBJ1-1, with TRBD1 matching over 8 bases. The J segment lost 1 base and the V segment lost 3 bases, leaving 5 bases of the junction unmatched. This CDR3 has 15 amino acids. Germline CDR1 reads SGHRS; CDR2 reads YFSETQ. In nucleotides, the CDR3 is TGCGCCAGCAGCTCCTCAGGGGGCCAGAACACTGAAGCTTTCTTT. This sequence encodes CASSSSGGQNTEAFF.

CDR3 sequence reads: CASRTPGGHYGYTF. For the CDR3, the DNA is TGTGCCAGTAGGACTCCAGGGGGCCACTATGGCTACACCTTC. This chain joins TRBV19 and TRBJ1-2; 8 bases align to TRBD1. J lost 3 bases, V lost 6 bases, and 6 bases had no gene match. CDR3 length: 14 residues. Germline V gene data show CDR1 as LNHDA and CDR2 as SQIVND (reference sequence).

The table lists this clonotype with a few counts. The CDR3 reads CSAHLAGVDYEQYF. CDR3 nucleotide sequence: TGCAGCGCCCATCTAGCGGGAGTCGACTACGAGCAGTACTTC. V is TRBV29-1 and J is TRBJ2-7; 10 nucleotides align to TRBD2. Germline CDR1 and CDR2: SQVTM and ANQGSEA. V was clipped by 7 bases and J by 3 bases; unmatched bases: 9. The CDR3 length is 14 residues.